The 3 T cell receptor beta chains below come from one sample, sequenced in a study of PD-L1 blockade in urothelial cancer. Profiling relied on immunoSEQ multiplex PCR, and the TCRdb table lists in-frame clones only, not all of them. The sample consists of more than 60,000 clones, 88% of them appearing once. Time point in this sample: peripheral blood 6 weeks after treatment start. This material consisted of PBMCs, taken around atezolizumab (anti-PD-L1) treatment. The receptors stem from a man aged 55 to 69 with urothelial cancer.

The DNA of the CDR3 is TGTGCCAGCAGTCCCAAGGACAGGGAACCCTACGAGCAGTACTTC. Translated: CASSPKDREPYEQYF. V is TRBV6-5 and J is TRBJ2-7; TRBD1 agrees at 8 bases. Germline V CDR1 and CDR2: MNHEY, SVGAGI. CDR3 length: 15 amino acids. With V trimmed by 5 bases and J by 2 bases, 8 bases remained unmatched.

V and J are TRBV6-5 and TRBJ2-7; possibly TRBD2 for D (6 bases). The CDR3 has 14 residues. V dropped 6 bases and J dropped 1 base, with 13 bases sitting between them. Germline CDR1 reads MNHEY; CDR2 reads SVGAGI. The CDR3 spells CASSPRRGSYEQYF. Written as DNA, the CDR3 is TGTGCCAGCAGCCCCCGACGGGGGTCCTACGAGCAGTACTTC.

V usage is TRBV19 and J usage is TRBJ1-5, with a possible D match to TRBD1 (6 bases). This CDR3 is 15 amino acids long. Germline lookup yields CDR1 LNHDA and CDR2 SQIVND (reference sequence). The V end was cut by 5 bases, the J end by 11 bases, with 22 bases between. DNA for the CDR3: TGTGCCAGTAGTGGTGAAAGGGGGTCCTGGTGGGCCCAGCATTTT. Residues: CASSGERGSWWAQHF.